This TCR beta chain derives from a study of T-cell memory formation after mild COVID-19 (dated by TCRdb to the early 2020s). Turning to the overall study: TCR sequence clusters from the two donors were found to be largely donor specific. Longitudinal TCRalpha and TCRbeta repertoire sequencing tracked T-cell clones expanding and contracting after mild COVID-19 in two donors. The cohort was made up of two young adult volunteers, one female and one male, who were previously healthy.

Ficoll-Paque density gradient centrifugation was used to isolate PBMCs. Taken from cysteine to phenylalanine, the CDR3 has 15 residues. The entry retains the CDR3 DNA only, 45 bases that are in frame from base 1. From the germline V gene, CDR1 is MNHEY and CDR2 is SVGEGT. V gives up 4 bases and J gives up 4 bases, and the segment between their germline ends measures 11 bases. What the research found in general, with its limitations: Only a couple of mild cases were covered by the study, and larger cohorts that include severe cases with pre-infection samples were considered necessary. SARS-CoV-2 specificity was not confirmed for the second-wave clones peaking on day 37. Contracting CD4+ clones appeared mostly in the CM and EM memory subsets, whereas CD8+ clones were enriched in EMRA. Some responding clones were detected in pre-infection memory, which suggested that pre-existing cross-reactive memory T cells had joined the SARS-CoV-2 response. From day 15 to 85, contracting clones showed balanced CD4/CD8 phenotypes, whereas a second wave of clones that expanded from day 15 to 37 leaned towards CD4+.

This clonotype was counted ten times or more. It lacks a known antigen. Within one base of it there is no much larger clone, and no base qualities were kept. Sequenced on an Illumina NovaSeq 6000. TCRalpha and TCRbeta cDNA libraries were built by 5'RACE with constant-segment primers, adding sample barcodes and unique molecular identifiers. Trizol reagent was used to extract RNA from every sample. Libraries were amplified in two PCR steps, with a second sample barcode and Illumina TruSeq adapters added in the second step. Libraries were sequenced on an Illumina NovaSeq with 2 x 150 bp paired-end reads. For the original study's pipeline: With migec v1.2.7, reads were demultiplexed and then collapsed into UMI-guided consensus sequences. Using mixcr v2.1.11, UMI consensuses were aligned to TRA and TRB V and J templates and then assembled into clonotypes. Expanded or contracted clonotypes were those called significant by both edgeR and NoisET, with noise models trained on biological replicates. edgeR calls used a false discovery rate-adjusted p below 0.01 and a log2 fold-change threshold of 1. As an exploratory analysis of dynamics, max-normalized trajectories of the 1000 most abundant clonotypes were examined by PCA with hierarchical clustering. Separately sequenced CD4+ and CD8+ repertoires were used to assign the CD4 or CD8 phenotype of responding clones. The public reads were quality trimmed at Q25 with fastp and then assembled into clones with MiXCR by TCRdb, keeping productive beta chains. Rows with one shared CDR3 protein collapse into an entry with the most common genes and DNA. What appears here as the V and J calls and clone size reflects TCRdb's work, not the paper's. Across this sample there are 280,000 or so distinct CDR3 sequences, with roughly 17% seen only once. 23% of the sample goes to the ten largest clones.

The TCR originated in a young man who had mild COVID-19 (a few samples of this study predate the infection). The sample titles of this study are shuffled in the database, so cell type and time point are left out; the donor was told from shared clones. The chain uses TRBV6-2 or TRBV6-3 and TRBJ2-6; the D call is possibly TRBD1 or TRBD2, each sharing 5 bases. Sequencing was done on a sample of PBMCs or a T cell subset sorted from them (not recorded which). The CDR3 region: CASSFRGSGANVLTF. The DNA reads TGTGCCAGCAGTTTCCGGGGCTCAGGGGCCAACGTCCTGACTTTC.